This T cell receptor beta chain is drawn from a study of OX40 agonist ivuxolimab in advanced cancers. Study information: The drug used for patients, ivuxolimab, was an agonistic anti-OX40 (CD134) antibody.

Using immunoSEQ multiplex PCR, the repertoire was profiled, and TCRdb retains in-frame clones only, with some absent. The repertoire holds about 77,000 clones, 85% seen once, with 2% to 2.5% in the top ten. V lost 5 bases to trimming and J lost 0 bases, with 12 bases between them. The CDR3 spans 15 residues. Germline V gene sequence: CDR1 SSHAT, CDR2 FNYEAQ (reference sequence). V gene TRBV7-7 combines with J gene TRBJ2-3; tentative D call: TRBD1 (5 bases). This receptor was taken from an adult with an advanced solid tumor such as melanoma, head and neck, liver or kidney cancer. The sequenced sample was CD4+ or CD8+ T cells sorted from blood, obtained in a trial of the OX40 agonist ivuxolimab. Here the CDR3 reads CASSPGHPSTDTQYF. CDR3 sequence (DNA): TGTGCCAGCAGCCCCGGACACCCTAGCACAGATACGCAGTATTTT.